The present T cell receptor (beta chain) was sequenced within a study of OX40 agonist ivuxolimab in advanced cancers. The wider study: Prior anti-PD-1, anti-PD-L1 or anti-CTLA-4 therapy did not bar entry, and 40% to 45% had some.

Per the germline V gene, CDR1 is MDHEN and CDR2 is SYDVKM. CDR3 size: 16 residues. V shed 3 bases and J shed 4 bases, with 16 bases lying between them. Here immunoSEQ multiplex PCR was the method, and the copy in TCRdb shows in-frame clones only, minus some. The sample has about 50,000 clones, approximately 91% seen once; the top ten hold around 0.68%. The receptor was isolated from an adult with an advanced solid tumor such as melanoma, head and neck, liver or kidney cancer. The rearrangement uses TRBV28 and TRBJ1-5; D remains ambiguous. The material sequenced was CD4+ or CD8+ T cells sorted from blood, taken in a trial of the OX40 agonist ivuxolimab. The CDR3 nucleotides are TGTGCCAGCAGTTTGTTGGTCCTTTTGGGGAATCAGCCCCAGCATTTT. It yields the protein CASSLLVLLGNQPQHF.